The TCR beta chain described here comes from a study of blood T cell repertoires in COVID-19. Study summary: Both acute and convalescent COVID-19 samples were obtained from the United States, Italy and Spain. Sources were T cells, B-cell-depleted T cells, or PBMCs; the material itself was cDNA or gDNA.

Sequencing was performed with immunoSEQ multiplex PCR; in TCRdb, only in-frame clones are kept and a portion is missing. In the table there are over 250,000 clones, around 90% of which are singletons. Symptom resolution, clearance, or two negative PCRs marked donors in Cohort 3 as recovered. This CDR3 has 14 residues. From germline, CDR1 is SGDLS and CDR2 YYNGEE. Trimming cost V 2 bases and J 2 bases, with 11 bases left between them. The chain has TRBV9 and TRBJ2-7; possible D gene TRBD2, 5 bases. The origin of this receptor is a woman between 45 and 60 years old who had recovered from COVID-19. Sequencing was carried out using PBMCs or T cells enriched from blood (not recorded which). The CDR3: CASSVQPTTYEQYF. The CDR3 bases are TGTGCCAGCAGCGTCCAGCCGACTACCTACGAGCAGTACTTC.